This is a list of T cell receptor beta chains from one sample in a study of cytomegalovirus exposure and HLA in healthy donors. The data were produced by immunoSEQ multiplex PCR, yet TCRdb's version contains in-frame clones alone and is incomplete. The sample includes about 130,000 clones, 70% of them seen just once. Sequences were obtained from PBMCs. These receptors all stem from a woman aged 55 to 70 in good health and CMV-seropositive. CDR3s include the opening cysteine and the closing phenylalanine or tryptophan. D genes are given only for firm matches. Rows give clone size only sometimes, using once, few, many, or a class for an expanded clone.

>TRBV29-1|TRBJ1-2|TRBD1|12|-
TGCAGCGTGTCGAGACAGGGATATGGCTACACCTTC
CSVSRQGYGYTF
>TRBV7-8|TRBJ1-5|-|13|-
TGTGCCAGTACCGGACAGTTAAATCAGCCCCAGCATTTT
CASTGQLNQPQHF
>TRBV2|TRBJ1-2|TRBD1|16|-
TGTGCCAGCAGCAGGGAAATAATCGCGGGACAGAGTGGCTACACCTTC
CASSREIIAGQSGYTF
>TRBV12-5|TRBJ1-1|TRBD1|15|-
TGTGCTAGTGGTCTCTGGACAGGGAGGGACACTGAAGCTTTCTTT
CASGLWTGRDTEAFF
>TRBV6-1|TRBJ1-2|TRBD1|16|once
TGTGCCAGCAGTGAAGCGTTGGGACAGGCCGCCTATGGCTACACCTTC
CASSEALGQAAYGYTF
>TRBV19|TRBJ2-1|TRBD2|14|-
TGTGCCAGTGAAACGTTAGCGGGCGACAATGAGCAGTTCTTC
CASETLAGDNEQFF
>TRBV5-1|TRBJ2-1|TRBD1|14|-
TGCGCCAGCAGCTTGGGCGGACAGGTCAATGAGCAGTTCTTC
CASSLGGQVNEQFF
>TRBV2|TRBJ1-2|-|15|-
TGTGCCAGCAGTTTTACTTCAGGGCCCGACTATGGCTACACCTTC
CASSFTSGPDYGYTF
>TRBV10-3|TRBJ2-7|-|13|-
TGTGCCACCGCGACAGACGCCGGCTACGAGCAGTACTTC
CATATDAGYEQYF
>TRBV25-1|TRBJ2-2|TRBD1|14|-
TGTGCCAGCAGGGGACAGGGGGGTCCCGGGGAGCTGTTTTTT
CASRGQGGPGELFF
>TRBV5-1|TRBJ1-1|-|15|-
TGCGCCAGCAGCTTGAGGCAGGGCGGGGGCACTGAAGCTTTCTTT
CASSLRQGGGTEAFF
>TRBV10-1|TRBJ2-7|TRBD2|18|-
TGCGCCAACAAACGTAACAACAGGGCCGGACTAGCGTCCTACGAGCAGTACTTC
CANKRNNRAGLASYEQYF
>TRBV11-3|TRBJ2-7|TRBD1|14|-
TGTGCCAGCAGCTCCCGGGACAGTCCCTACGAGCAGTACTTC
CASSSRDSPYEQYF
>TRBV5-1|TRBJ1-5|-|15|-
TGCGCCAGCAGCTTGGAAGGGGATAGCAATCAGCCCCAGCATTTT
CASSLEGDSNQPQHF
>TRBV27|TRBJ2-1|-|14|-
TGTGCCAGCAGTAGTCTTTGGGAGGCCAATGAGCAGTTCTTC
CASSSLWEANEQFF
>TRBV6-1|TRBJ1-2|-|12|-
TGTGCCAGCACCGGGGAGGGTACTGGCTACACCTTC
CASTGEGTGYTF
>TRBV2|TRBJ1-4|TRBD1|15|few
TGTGCCAGCAGTACAGGGGGACCGACTAATGAAAAACTGTTTTTT
CASSTGGPTNEKLFF